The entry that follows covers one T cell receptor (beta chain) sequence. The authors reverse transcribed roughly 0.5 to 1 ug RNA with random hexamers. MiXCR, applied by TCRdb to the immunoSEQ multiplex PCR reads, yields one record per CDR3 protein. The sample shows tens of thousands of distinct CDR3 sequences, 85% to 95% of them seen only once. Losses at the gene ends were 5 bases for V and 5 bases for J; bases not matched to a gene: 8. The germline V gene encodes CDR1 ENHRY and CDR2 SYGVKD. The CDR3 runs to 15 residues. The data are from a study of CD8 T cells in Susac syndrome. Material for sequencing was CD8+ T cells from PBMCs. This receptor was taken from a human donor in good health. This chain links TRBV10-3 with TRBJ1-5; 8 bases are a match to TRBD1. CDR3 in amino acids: CAISSGQGGDQPQHF. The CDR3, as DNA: TGTGCCATCAGTAGCGGACAGGGTGGGGATCAGCCCCAGCATTTT.